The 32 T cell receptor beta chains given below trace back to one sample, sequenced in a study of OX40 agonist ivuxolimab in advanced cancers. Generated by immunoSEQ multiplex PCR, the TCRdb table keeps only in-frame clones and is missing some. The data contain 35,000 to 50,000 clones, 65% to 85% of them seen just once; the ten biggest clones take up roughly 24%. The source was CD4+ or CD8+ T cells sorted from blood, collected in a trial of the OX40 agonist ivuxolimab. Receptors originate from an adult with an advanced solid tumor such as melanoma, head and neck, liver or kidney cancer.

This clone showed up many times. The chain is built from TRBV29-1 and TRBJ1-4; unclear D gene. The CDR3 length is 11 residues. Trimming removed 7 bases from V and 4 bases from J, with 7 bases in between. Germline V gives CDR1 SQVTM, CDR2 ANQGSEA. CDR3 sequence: CSARFNEKLFF. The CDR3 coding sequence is TGCAGCGCTCGGTTTAATGAAAAACTGTTTTTT. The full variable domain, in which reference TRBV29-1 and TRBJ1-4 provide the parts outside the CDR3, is SAVISQKPSRDICQRGTSLTIQCQVDSQVTMMFWYRQQPGQSLTLIATANQGSEATYESGFVIDKFPISRPNLTFSTLTVSNMSPEDSSIYLCSARFNEKLFFGSGTQLSVL.

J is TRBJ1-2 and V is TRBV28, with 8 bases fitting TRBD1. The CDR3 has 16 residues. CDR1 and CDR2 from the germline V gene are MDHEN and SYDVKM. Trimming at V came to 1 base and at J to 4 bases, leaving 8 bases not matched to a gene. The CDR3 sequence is CASSLLGAGGSYGYTF. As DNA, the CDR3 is TGTGCCAGCAGTTTATTAGGGGCAGGGGGCAGCTATGGCTACACCTTC.

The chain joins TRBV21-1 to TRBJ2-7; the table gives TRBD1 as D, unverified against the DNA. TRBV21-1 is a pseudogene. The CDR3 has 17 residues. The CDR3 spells CASSLRQGERFFYEQYF. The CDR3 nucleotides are TGTGCCAGCAGCTTACGACAGGGGGAAAGGTTTTTCTACGAGCAGTACTTC.

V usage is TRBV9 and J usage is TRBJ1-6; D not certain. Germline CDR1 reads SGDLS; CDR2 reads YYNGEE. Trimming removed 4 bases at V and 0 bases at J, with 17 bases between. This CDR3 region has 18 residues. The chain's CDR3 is CASSPAGGMSSYNSPLHF. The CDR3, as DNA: TGTGCCAGCAGCCCCGCGGGAGGTATGAGCTCCTATAATTCACCCCTCCACTTT. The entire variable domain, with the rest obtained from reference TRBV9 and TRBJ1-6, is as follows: DSGVTQTPKHLITATGQRVTLRCSPRSGDLSVYWYQQSLDQGLQFLIQYYNGEERAKGNILERFSAQQFPDLHSELNLSSLELGDSALYFCASSPAGGMSSYNSPLHFGNGTRLTVT.

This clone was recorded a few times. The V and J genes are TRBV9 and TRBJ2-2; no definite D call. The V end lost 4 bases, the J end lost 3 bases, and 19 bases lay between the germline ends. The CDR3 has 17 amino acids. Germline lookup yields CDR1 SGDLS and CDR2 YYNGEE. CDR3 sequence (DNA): TGTGCCAGCAGCCCCGATCTGGACCTTAGATACACCGGGGAGCTGTTTTTT. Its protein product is CASSPDLDLRYTGELFF.

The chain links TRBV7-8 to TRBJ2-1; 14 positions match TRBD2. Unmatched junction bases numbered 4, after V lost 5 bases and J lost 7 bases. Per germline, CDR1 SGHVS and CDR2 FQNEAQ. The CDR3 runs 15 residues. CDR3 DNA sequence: TGTGCCAGCAGCACCGGGACTAGCGGGAGTAATGAGCAGTTCTTC. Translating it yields CASSTGTSGSNEQFF.

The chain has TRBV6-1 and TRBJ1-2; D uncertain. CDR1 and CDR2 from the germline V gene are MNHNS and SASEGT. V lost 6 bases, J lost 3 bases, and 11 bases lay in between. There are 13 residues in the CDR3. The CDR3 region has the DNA TGTGCCAGCAGCCCCCAGCCGTACTATGGCTACACCTTC. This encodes CASSPQPYYGYTF.

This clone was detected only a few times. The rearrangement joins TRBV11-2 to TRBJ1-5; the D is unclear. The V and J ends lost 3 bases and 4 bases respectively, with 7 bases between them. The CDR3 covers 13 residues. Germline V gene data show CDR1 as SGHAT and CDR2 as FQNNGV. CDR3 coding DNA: TGTGCCAGCAGCTTGGGAACGAATCAGCCCCAGCATTTT. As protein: CASSLGTNQPQHF.

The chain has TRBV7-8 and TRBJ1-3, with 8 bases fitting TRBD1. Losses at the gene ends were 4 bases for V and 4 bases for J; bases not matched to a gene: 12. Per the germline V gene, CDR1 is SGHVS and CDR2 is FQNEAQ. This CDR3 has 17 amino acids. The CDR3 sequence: CASSSQLPTGAGNTIYF. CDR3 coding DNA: TGTGCCAGCAGCTCCCAACTACCGACAGGGGCCGGAAACACCATATATTTT.

The CDR3, as DNA: TGTGCCAGTAGTCCCGCCCGTAACAGGGACGAGCAGTACTTC. Protein: CASSPARNRDEQYF. The V gene is TRBV19, the J gene TRBJ2-7, with D perhaps matching TRBD1 (6 bases). V lost 5 bases and J lost 5, with 16 bases in between. The CDR3 runs 14 residues. Germline CDR1 and CDR2: LNHDA and SQIVND (reference sequence).

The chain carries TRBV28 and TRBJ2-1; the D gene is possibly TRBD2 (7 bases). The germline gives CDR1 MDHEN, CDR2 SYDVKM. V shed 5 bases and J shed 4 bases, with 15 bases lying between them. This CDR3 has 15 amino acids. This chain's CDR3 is CASSPRGLAYNEQFF. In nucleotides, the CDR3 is TGTGCCAGCAGTCCGCGGGGGCTAGCATACAATGAGCAGTTCTTC.

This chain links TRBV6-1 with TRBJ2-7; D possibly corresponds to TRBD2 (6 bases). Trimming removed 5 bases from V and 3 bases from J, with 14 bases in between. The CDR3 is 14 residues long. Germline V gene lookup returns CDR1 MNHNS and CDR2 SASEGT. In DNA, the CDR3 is TGTGCCAGCAGTCATACCCGGGGGAACTACGAGCAGTACTTC. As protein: CASSHTRGNYEQYF.

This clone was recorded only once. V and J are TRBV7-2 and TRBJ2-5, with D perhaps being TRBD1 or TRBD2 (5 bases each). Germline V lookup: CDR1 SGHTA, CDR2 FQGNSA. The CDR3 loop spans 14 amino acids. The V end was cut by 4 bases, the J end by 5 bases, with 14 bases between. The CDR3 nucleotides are TGTGCCAGCAGCTCCACTACGGGGCACGAGACCCAGTACTTC. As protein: CASSSTTGHETQYF.

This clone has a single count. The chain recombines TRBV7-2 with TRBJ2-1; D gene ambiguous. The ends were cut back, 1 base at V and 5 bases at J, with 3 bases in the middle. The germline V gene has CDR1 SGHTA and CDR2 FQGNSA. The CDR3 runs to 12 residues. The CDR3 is CASSLGHNEQFF. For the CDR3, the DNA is TGTGCCAGCAGCTTAGGTCACAATGAGCAGTTCTTC.

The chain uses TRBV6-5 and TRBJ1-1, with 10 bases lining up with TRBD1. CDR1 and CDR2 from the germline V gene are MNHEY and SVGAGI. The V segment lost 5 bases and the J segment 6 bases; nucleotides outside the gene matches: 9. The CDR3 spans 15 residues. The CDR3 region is CASSRRQGAFAEAFF. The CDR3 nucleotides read TGTGCCAGCAGTCGTCGACAGGGGGCATTCGCTGAAGCTTTCTTT.

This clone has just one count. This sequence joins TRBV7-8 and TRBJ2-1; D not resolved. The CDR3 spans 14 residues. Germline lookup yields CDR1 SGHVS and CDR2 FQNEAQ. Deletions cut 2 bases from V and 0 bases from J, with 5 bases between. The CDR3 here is CASSLRSSYNEQFF. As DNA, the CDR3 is TGTGCCAGCAGCTTAAGGAGCTCCTACAATGAGCAGTTCTTC.

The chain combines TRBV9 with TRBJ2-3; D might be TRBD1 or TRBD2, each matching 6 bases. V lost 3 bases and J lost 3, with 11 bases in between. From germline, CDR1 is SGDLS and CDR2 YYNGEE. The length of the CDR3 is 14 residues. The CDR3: CASSAEGGTDTQYF. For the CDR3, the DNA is TGTGCCAGCAGCGCCGAGGGGGGAACAGATACGCAGTATTTT.

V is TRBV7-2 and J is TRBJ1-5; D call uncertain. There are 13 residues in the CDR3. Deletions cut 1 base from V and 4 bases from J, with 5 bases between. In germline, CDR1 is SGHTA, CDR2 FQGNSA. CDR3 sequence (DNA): TGTGCCAGCAGCTTAGAGAGAAATCAGCCCCAGCATTTT. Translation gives CASSLERNQPQHF.

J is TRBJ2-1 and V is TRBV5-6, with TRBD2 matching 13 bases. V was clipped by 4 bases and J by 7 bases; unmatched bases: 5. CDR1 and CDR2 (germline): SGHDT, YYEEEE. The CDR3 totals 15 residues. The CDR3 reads CASSPGLAGRNEQFF. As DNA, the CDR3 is TGTGCCAGCAGCCCGGGACTAGCGGGGAGGAATGAGCAGTTCTTC.

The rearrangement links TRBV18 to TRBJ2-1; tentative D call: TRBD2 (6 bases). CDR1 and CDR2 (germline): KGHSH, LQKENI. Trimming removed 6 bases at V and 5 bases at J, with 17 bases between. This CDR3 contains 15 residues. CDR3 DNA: TGTGCCAGCTCCACCGCCGGGAGAGGGGACAATGAGCAGTTCTTC. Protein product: CASSTAGRGDNEQFF. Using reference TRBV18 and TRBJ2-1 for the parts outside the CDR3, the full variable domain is NAGVMQNPRHLVRRRGQEARLRCSPMKGHSHVYWYRQLPEEGLKFMVYLQKENIIDESGMPKERFSAEFPKEGPSILRIQQVVRGDSAAYFCASSTAGRGDNEQFFGPGTRLTVL.

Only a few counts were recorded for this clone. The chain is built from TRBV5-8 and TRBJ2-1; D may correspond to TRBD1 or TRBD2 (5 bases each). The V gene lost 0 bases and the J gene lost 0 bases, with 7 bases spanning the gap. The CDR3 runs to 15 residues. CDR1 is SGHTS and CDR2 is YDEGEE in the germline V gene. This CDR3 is CASSLGGDSYNEQFF. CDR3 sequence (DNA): TGTGCCAGCAGCTTGGGAGGGGACTCCTACAATGAGCAGTTCTTC. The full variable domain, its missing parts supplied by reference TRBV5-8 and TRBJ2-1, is EAGVTQSPTHLIKTRGQQATLRCSPISGHTSVYWYQQALGLGLQFLLWYDEGEERNRGNFPPRFSGRQFPNYSSELNVNALELEDSALYLCASSLGGDSYNEQFFGPGTRLTVL.

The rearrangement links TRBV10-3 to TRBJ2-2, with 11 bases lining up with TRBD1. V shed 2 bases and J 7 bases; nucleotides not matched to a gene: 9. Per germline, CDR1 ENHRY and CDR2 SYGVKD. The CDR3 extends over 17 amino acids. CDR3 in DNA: TGTGCCATCAGTGAGCCCGGGACAGGGGGAAGTGTCGGGGAGCTGTTTTTT. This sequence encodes CAISEPGTGGSVGELFF.

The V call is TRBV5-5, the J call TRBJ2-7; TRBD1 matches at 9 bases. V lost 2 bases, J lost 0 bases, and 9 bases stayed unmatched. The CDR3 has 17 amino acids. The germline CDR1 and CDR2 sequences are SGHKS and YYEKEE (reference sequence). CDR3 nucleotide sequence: TGTGCCAGCAGCTTTCGCTTACGGGACAGGGTCTCCTACGAGCAGTACTTC. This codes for CASSFRLRDRVSYEQYF.

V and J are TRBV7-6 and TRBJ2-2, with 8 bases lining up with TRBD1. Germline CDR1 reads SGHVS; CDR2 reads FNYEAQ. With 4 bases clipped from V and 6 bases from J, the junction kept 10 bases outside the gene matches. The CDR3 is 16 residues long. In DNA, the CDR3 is TGTGCCAGCAGCTCTCAGGGGGCGCAAATCTCCGGGGAGCTGTTTTTT. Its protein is CASSSQGAQISGELFF.

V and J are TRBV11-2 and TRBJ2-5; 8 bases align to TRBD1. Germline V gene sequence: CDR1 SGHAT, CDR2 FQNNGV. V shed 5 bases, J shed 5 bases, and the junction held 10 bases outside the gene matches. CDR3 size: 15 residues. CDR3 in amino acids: CASSKDRGSRETQYF. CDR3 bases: TGTGCCAGCAGCAAAGACAGGGGAAGTAGGGAGACCCAGTACTTC. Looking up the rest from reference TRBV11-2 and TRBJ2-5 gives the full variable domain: EAGVAQSPRYKIIEKRQSVAFWCNPISGHATLYWYQQILGQGPKLLIQFQNNGVVDDSQLPKDRFSAERLKGVDSTLKIQPAKLEDSAVYLCASSKDRGSRETQYFGPGTRLLVL.

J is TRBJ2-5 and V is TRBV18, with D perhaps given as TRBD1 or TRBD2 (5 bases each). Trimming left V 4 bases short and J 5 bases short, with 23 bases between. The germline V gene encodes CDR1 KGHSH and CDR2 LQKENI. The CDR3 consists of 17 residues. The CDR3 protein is CASSLMLKGTRKETQYF. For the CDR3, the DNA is TGTGCCAGCTCACTAATGTTAAAGGGGACCCGGAAGGAGACCCAGTACTTC.

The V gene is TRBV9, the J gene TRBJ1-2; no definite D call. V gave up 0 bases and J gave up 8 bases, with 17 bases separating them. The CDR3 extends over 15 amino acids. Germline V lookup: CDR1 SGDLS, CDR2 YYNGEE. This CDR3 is CASSVADYGVLGYTF. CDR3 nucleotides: TGTGCCAGCAGCGTAGCTGATTATGGGGTTTTGGGCTACACCTTC.

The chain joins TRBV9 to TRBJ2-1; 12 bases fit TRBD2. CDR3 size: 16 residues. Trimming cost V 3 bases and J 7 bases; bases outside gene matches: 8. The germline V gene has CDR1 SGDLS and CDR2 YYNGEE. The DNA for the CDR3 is TGTGCCAGCAGCGACCGGACTAGCGGGGTGGGGAATGAGCAGTTCTTC. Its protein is CASSDRTSGVGNEQFF.

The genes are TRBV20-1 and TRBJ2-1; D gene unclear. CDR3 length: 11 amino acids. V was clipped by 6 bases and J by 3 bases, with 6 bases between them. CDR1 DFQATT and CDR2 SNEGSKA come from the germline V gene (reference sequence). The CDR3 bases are TGCAGTGCGGGAATCTACAATGAGCAGTTCTTC. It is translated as CSAGIYNEQFF.

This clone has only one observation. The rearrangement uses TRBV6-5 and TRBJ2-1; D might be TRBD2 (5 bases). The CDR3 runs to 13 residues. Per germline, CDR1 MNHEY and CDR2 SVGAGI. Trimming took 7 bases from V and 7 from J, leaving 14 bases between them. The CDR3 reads CASTKIRGNEQFF. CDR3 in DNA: TGTGCCAGCACCAAGATCCGAGGGAATGAGCAGTTCTTC.

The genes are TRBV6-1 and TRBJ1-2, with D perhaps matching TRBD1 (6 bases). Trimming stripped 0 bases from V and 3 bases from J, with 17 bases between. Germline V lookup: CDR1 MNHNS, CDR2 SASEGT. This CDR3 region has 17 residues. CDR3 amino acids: CASSEASGHLEDYGYTF. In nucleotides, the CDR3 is TGTGCCAGCAGTGAAGCATCGGGACATCTGGAGGACTATGGCTACACCTTC.

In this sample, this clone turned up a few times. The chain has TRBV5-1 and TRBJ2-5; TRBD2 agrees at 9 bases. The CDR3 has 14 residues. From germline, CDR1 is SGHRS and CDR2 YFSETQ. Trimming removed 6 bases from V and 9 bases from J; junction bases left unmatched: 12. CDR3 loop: CASTQTSGWRAQYF. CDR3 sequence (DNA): TGCGCCAGCACCCAGACTAGCGGCTGGCGGGCCCAGTACTTC.